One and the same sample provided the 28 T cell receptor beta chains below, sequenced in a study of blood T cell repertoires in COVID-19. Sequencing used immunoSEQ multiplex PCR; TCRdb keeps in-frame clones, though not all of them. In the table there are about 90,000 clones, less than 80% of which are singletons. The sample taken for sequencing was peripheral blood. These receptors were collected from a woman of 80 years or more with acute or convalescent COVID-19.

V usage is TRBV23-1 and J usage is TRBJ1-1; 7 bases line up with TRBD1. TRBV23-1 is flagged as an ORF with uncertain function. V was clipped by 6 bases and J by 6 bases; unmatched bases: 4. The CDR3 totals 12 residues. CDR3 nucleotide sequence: TGCGCCAGCAGCCAAGGGACAGCTGAAGCTTTCTTT. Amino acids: CASSQGTAEAFF.

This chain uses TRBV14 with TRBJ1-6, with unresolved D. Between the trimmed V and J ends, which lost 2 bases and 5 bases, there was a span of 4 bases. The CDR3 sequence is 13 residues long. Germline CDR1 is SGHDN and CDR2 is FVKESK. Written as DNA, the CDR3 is TGTGCCAGCAGCCAATACAATAATTCACCCCTCCACTTT. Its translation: CASSQYNNSPLHF.

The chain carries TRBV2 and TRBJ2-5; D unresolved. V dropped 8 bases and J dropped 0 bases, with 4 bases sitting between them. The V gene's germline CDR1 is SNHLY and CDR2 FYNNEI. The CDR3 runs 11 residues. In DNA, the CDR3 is TGTGCCAGCTCGTACCAAGAGACCCAGTACTTC. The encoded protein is CASSYQETQYF.

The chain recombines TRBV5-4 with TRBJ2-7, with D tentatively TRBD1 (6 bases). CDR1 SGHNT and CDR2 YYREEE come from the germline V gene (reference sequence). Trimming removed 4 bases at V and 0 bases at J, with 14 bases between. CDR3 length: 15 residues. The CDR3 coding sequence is TGTGCCAGCAGCCCCGGCAGGACAGACTCCTACGAGCAGTACTTC. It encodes CASSPGRTDSYEQYF.

DNA of the CDR3: TGCAGCGCAACAGGGACTGGGGCCAACGTCCTGACTTTC. It translates to CSATGTGANVLTF. The chain carries TRBV29-1 and TRBJ2-6, with D perhaps TRBD1 (6 bases). V lost 7 bases, J lost 2 bases, and 9 bases lay in between. The CDR3 runs to 13 residues. Germline lookup yields CDR1 SQVTM and CDR2 ANQGSEA.

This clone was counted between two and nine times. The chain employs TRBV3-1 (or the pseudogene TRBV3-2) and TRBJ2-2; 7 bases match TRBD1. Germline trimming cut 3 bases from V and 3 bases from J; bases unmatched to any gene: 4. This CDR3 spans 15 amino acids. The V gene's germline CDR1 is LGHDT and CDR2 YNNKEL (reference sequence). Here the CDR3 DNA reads TGTGCCAGCAGCCAGCGAGACAGGGACACCGGGGAGCTGTTTTTT. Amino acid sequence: CASSQRDRDTGELFF.

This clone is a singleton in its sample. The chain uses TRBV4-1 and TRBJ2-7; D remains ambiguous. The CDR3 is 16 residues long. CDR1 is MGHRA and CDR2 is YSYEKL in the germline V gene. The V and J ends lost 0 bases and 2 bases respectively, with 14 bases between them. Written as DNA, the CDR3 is TGCGCCAGCAGCCAAGATGGAGAAAGCCTCCCCTACGAGCAGTACTTC. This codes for CASSQDGESLPYEQYF.

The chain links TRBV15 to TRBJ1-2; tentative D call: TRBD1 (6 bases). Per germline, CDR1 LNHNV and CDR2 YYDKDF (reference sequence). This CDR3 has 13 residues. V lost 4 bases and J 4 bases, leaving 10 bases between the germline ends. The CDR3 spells CATSTSDSYGYTF. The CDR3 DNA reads TGTGCCACCAGCACATCGGACAGCTATGGCTACACCTTC.

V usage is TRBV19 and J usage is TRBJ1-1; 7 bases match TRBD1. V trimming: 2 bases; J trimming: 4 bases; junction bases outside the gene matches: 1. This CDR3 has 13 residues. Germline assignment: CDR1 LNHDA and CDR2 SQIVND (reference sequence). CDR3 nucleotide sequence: TGTGCCAGTAGTATACAGGGGGGCACTGAAGCTTTCTTT. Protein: CASSIQGGTEAFF.

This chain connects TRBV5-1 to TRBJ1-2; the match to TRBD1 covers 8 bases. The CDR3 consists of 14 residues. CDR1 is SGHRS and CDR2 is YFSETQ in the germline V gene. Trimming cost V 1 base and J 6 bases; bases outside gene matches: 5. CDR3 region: CASSLLTGEDGYTF. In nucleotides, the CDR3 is TGCGCCAGCAGCTTGTTGACAGGGGAGGATGGCTACACCTTC.

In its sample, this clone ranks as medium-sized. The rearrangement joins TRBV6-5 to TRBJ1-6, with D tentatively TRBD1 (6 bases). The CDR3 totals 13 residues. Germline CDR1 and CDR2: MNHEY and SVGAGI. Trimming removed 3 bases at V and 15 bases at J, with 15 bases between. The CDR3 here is CASSYDRRGSLHF. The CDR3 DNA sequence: TGTGCCAGCAGTTATGACAGGCGAGGAAGCCTCCACTTT.

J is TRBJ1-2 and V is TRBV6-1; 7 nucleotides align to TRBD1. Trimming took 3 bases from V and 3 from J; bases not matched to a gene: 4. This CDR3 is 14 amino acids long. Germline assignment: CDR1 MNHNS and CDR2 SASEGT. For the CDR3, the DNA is TGTGCCAGCAGTGAGGCAGGGGGTTACTATGGCTACACCTTC. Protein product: CASSEAGGYYGYTF.

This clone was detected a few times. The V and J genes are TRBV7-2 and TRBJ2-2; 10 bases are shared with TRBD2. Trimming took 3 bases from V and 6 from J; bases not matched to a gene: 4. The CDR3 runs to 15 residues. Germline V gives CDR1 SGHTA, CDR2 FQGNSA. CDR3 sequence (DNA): TGTGCCAGCAGCTTTATAGCGGGGGGTGCCGGGGAGCTGTTTTTT. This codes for CASSFIAGGAGELFF.

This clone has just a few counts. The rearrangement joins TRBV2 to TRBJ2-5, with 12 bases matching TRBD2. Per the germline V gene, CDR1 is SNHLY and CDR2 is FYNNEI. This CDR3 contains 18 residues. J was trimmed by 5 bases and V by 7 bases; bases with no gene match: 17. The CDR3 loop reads CASILGPLAGGLGETQYF. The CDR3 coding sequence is TGTGCCAGCATTCTGGGCCCTCTAGCGGGGGGGCTGGGGGAGACCCAGTACTTC.

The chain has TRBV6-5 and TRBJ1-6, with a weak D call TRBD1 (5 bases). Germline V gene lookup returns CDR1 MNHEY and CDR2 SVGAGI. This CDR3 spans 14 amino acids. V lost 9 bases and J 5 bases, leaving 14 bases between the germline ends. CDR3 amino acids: CASGPAGDNSPLHF. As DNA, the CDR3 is TGTGCCAGTGGGCCAGCGGGGGATAATTCACCCCTCCACTTT.

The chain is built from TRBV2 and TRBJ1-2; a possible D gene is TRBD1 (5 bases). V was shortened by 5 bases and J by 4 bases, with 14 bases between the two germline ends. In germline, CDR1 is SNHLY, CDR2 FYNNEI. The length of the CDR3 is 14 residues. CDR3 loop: CASSSEGTLYGYTF. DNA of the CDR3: TGTGCCAGCAGTTCGGAAGGGACTCTCTATGGCTACACCTTC.

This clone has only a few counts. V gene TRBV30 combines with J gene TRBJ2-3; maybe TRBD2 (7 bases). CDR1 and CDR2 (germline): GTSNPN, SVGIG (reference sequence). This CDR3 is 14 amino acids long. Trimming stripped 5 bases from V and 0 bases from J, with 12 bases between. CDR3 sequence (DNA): TGTGCCTGGCGGGGGGCCACGAGCACAGATACGCAGTATTTT. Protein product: CAWRGATSTDTQYF.

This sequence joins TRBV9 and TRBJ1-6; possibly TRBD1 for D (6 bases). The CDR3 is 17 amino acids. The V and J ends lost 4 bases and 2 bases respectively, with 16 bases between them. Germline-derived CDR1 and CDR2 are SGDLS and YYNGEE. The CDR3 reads CASSSGGGAAYNSPLHF. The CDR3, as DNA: TGTGCCAGCAGCTCCGGGGGGGGCGCTGCCTATAATTCACCCCTCCACTTT.

For the CDR3, the DNA is TGTGCCAGCTCACTGGACAGGGGACGAACCTATGGCTACACCTTC. The encoded protein is CASSLDRGRTYGYTF. This chain uses TRBV18 with TRBJ1-2; TRBD1 matches at 9 bases. Germline V CDR1 and CDR2: KGHSH, LQKENI. The CDR3 length is 15 residues. V trimming: 4 bases; J trimming: 4 bases; junction bases outside the gene matches: 7.

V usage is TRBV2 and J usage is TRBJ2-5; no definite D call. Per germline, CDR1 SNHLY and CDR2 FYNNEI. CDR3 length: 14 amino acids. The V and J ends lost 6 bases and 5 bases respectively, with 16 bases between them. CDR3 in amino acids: CASSQSSVEETQYF. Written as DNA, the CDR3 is TGTGCCAGCAGCCAGTCATCGGTGGAGGAGACCCAGTACTTC.

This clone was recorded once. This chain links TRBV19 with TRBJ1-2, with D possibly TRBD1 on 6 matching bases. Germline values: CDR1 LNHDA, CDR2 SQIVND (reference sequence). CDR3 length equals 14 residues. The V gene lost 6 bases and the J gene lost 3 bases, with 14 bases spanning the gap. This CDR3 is CASRDHRDYYGYTF. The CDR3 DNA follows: TGTGCCAGTAGGGACCACAGGGATTACTATGGCTACACCTTC.

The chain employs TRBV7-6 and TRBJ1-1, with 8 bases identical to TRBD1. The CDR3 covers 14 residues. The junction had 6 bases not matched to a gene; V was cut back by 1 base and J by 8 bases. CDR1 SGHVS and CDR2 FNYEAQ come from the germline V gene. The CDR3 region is CASSLGTGSGEAFF. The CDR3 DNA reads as TGTGCCAGCAGCTTAGGGACAGGGTCGGGAGAAGCTTTCTTT.

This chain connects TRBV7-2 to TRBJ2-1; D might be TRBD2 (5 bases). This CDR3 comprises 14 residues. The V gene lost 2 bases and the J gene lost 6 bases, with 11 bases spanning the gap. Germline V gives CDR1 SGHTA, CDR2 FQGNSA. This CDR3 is CASSLFRGSNEQFF. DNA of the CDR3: TGTGCCAGCAGCTTATTTCGGGGATCCAATGAGCAGTTCTTC.

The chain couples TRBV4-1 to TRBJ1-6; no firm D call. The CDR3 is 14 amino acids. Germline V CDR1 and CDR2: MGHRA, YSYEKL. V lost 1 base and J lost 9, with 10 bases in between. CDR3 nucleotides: TGCGCCAGCAGCCAAGGAGGTTCGAGTTCACCCCTCCACTTT. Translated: CASSQGGSSSPLHF.

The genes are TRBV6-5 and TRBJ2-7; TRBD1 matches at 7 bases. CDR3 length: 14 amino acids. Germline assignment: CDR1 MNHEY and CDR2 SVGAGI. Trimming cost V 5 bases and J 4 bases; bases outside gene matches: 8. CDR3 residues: CASSSRQGSYEQYF. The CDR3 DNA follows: TGTGCCAGCAGTAGCCGACAGGGTAGTTACGAGCAGTACTTC.

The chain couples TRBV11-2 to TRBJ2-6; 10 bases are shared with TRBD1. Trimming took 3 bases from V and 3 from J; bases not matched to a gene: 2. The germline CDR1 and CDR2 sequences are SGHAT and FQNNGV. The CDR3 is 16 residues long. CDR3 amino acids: CASSLTGGYGANVLTF. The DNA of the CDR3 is TGTGCCAGCAGCTTGACAGGGGGCTATGGGGCCAACGTCCTGACTTTC. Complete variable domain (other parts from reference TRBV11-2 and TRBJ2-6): EAGVAQSPRYKIIEKRQSVAFWCNPISGHATLYWYQQILGQGPKLLIQFQNNGVVDDSQLPKDRFSAERLKGVDSTLKIQPAKLEDSAVYLCASSLTGGYGANVLTFGAGSRLTVL.

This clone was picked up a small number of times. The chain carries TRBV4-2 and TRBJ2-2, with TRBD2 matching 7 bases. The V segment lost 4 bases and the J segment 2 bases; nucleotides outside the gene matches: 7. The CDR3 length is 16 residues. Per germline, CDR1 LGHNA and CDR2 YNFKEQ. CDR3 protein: CASSPSGTTNTGELFF. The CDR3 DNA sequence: TGTGCCAGCAGCCCCTCCGGGACTACCAACACCGGGGAGCTGTTTTTT.

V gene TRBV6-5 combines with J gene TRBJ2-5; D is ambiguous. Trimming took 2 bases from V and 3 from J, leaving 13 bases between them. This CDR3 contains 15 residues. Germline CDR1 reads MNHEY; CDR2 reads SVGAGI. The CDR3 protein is CASSYDRVSKETQYF. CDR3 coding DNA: TGTGCCAGCAGTTACGACCGGGTATCGAAAGAGACCCAGTACTTC.